Shown below are 27 T cell receptor beta chains from a single sample sequenced in a study of neurological immune-mediated disorders. TCRdb passed the 5' RACE reads through MiXCR, listing each CDR3 protein once. The data show tens of thousands of distinct CDR3 sequences, approximately 11% seen once. Regarding time point: longitudinal time-point 1 (baseline). The sample was PBMCs. The receptors were sampled from a male donor with HTLV-1-associated myelopathy (HAM/TSP).

Only a few counts were recorded for this clonotype. The CDR3 spells CASSLSGSGGRGGLYTQYF. In DNA, the CDR3 is TGTGCCAGCAGCTTATCGGGGTCCGGTGGACGGGGGGGCCTATATACGCAGTATTTT. The chain couples TRBV7-9 to TRBJ2-3, with TRBD2 identical over 8 bases. The germline gives CDR1 SEHNR, CDR2 FQNEAQ (reference sequence). Trimming at V came to 2 bases and at J to 7 bases, leaving 20 bases not matched to a gene. CDR3 length equals 19 residues.

This clonotype came up many times. V usage is TRBV5-1 and J usage is TRBJ1-4, with D unclear. The ends were cut back, 0 bases at V and 8 bases at J, with 11 bases in the middle. The CDR3 has 14 residues. Germline V gene lookup returns CDR1 SGHRS and CDR2 YFSETQ. The CDR3 region has the DNA TGCGCCAGCAGCTTGGTGGCAGGTGGGGAAAAACTGTTTTTT. Residues: CASSLVAGGEKLFF.

This clonotype was counted many times. This chain's CDR3 is CASSQGPYGYTF. CDR3 sequence (DNA): TGCGCCAGCAGCCAAGGGCCCTATGGCTACACCTTC. V gene TRBV4-1 combines with J gene TRBJ1-2; no clear D gene. The germline V and J ends were trimmed by 1 base and 4 bases, with 4 bases remaining between them. There are 12 residues in the CDR3. In germline, CDR1 is MGHRA, CDR2 YSYEKL.

This clonotype was detected ten times or more. The gene calls are TRBV5-1 and TRBJ1-1, with D hard to call. Trimming took 4 bases from V and 4 from J, leaving 20 bases between them. Germline V CDR1 and CDR2: SGHRS, YFSETQ. The CDR3 consists of 16 residues. The CDR3 protein is CASSRRLDRGPTEAFF. CDR3 nucleotides: TGCGCCAGCAGCCGTAGGTTAGACCGAGGCCCCACTGAAGCTTTCTTT.

Ten or more counts support this clonotype. V is TRBV5-1 and J is TRBJ1-1; D ambiguous. This CDR3 contains 13 residues. Germline assignment: CDR1 SGHRS and CDR2 YFSETQ. V was clipped by 5 bases and J by 0 bases, with 8 bases between them. CDR3 protein: CASSEQVNTEAFF. The DNA of the CDR3 is TGCGCCAGCAGTGAGCAGGTGAACACTGAAGCTTTCTTT. Complete variable domain (other parts from reference TRBV5-1 and TRBJ1-1): KAGVTQTPRYLIKTRGQQVTLSCSPISGHRSVSWYQQTPGQGLQFLFEYFSETQRNKGNFPGRFSGRQFSNSRSEMNVSTLELGDSALYLCASSEQVNTEAFFGQGTRLTVV.

There are many counts of this clonotype. The chain recombines TRBV7-2 with TRBJ2-2, with a tentative D call TRBD2 (6 bases). Per germline, CDR1 SGHTA and CDR2 FQGNSA. Trimming stripped 1 base from V and 5 bases from J, with 11 bases between. The CDR3 sequence is 15 residues long. As DNA, the CDR3 is TGTGCCAGCAGCTTAGGGGGACTCTCTACCGGGGAGCTGTTTTTT. It translates to CASSLGGLSTGELFF.

This clonotype was seen at least ten times. The chain joins TRBV2 to TRBJ1-2; no clear D gene. In germline, CDR1 is SNHLY, CDR2 FYNNEI. Trimming pared 4 bases from V and 2 bases from J, leaving 11 bases between. This CDR3 contains 14 residues. CDR3 DNA: TGTGCCAGCAGTGCGGAACAGAGGAACTATGGCTACACCTTC. Residues: CASSAEQRNYGYTF.

This clonotype has ten or more counts. The rearrangement joins TRBV10-3 to TRBJ2-3; TRBD2 aligns across 12 bases. V was pared by 3 bases and J by 6 bases, with 7 bases of the junction left unmatched. The CDR3 is made up of 16 amino acids. The germline V gene encodes CDR1 ENHRY and CDR2 SYGVKD. The CDR3 nucleotides are TGTGCCATCAGTGAATTGGGAGGACTAGCGGGGGATACGCAGTATTTT. Residues: CAISELGGLAGDTQYF.

Ten or more counts support this clonotype. The chain combines TRBV24-1 with TRBJ1-2; 12 nucleotides agree with TRBD1. Per germline, CDR1 KGHDR and CDR2 SFDVKD. The CDR3 length is 16 residues. The junction had 3 bases not matched to a gene; V was cut back by 3 bases and J by 2 bases. The CDR3 DNA is TGTGCCACCAGTGATGGGGACAGGGGGCCCAACTATGGCTACACCTTC. Translation: CATSDGDRGPNYGYTF.

This clonotype was counted many times. The genes are TRBV20-1 and TRBJ2-1, with 7 bases that match TRBD1. J was trimmed by 1 base and V by 7 bases; bases with no gene match: 4. This CDR3 region has 13 residues. Per the germline V gene, CDR1 is DFQATT and CDR2 is SNEGSKA (reference sequence). The CDR3 coding sequence is TGCAGTGGTACAGGGGTTTCCTACAATGAGCAGTTCTTC. This encodes CSGTGVSYNEQFF.

This clonotype was recorded many times. The chain recombines TRBV6-2 or TRBV6-3 with TRBJ2-7; TRBD2 is a possible D gene (6 bases). The germline V and J ends were trimmed by 2 bases and 11 bases, with 19 bases remaining between them. Germline V gives CDR1 MNHEY, CDR2 SVGEGT. This CDR3 contains 14 residues. The chain's CDR3 is CASSYGLGTRREYF. The CDR3 DNA reads TGTGCCAGCAGTTACGGTCTAGGGACTCGACGGGAGTACTTC.

This clonotype has at least ten counts. The chain combines TRBV20-1 with TRBJ2-3; 12 bases match TRBD2. The CDR3 is 15 residues long. The junction had 13 bases not matched to a gene; V was cut back by 3 bases and J by 12 bases. Per the germline V gene, CDR1 is DFQATT and CDR2 is SNEGSKA (reference sequence). CDR3 residues: CSASNRTSGIGTQYF. Here the CDR3 DNA reads TGCAGTGCTAGTAACCGGACTAGCGGGATCGGTACCCAGTATTTT.

This clonotype was counted many times. This chain uses TRBV20-1 with TRBJ2-5; TRBD2 agrees at 8 bases. Losses at the gene ends were 6 bases for V and 2 bases for J; bases not matched to a gene: 2. Germline assignment: CDR1 DFQATT and CDR2 SNEGSKA (reference sequence). The CDR3 is made up of 12 amino acids. CDR3 DNA: TGCAGTGCGCCGGGGGGGCAAGAGACCCAGTACTTC. Translating gives CSAPGGQETQYF.

Many counts were recorded for this clonotype. V usage is TRBV5-1 and J usage is TRBJ2-5; D is perhaps TRBD1 or TRBD2 (5 bases each). The CDR3 runs 14 residues. V was trimmed by 6 bases and J by 5 bases, leaving 17 bases between them. Germline CDR1 is SGHRS and CDR2 is YFSETQ. The CDR3 region is CASIHRGESETQYF. For the CDR3, the DNA is TGCGCCAGCATTCACCGGGGCGAGAGTGAGACCCAGTACTTC.

This clonotype was seen many times. The V and J genes are TRBV5-6 and TRBJ2-5; 7 bases are a match to TRBD1. The trim removed 1 base at V and 4 bases at J, leaving 7 bases unmatched. The CDR3 has 15 residues. In germline, CDR1 is SGHDT, CDR2 YYEEEE. The chain's CDR3 is CASSLTGAGGETQYF. The DNA of the CDR3 is TGTGCCAGCAGCTTGACAGGGGCTGGCGGAGAGACCCAGTACTTC.

This clonotype was seen repeatedly, ten times or more. The chain uses TRBV9 and TRBJ1-5; D gene uncertain. The CDR3 extends over 14 amino acids. V gave up 2 bases and J gave up 8 bases, with 14 bases separating them. Germline CDR1 is SGDLS and CDR2 is YYNGEE. CDR3 DNA: TGTGCCAGCAGCGTTTCGGGGTCTTTGGAGCCCCAGCATTTT. It specifies CASSVSGSLEPQHF.

There are many counts of this clonotype. The chain carries TRBV5-1 and TRBJ2-1; TRBD2 matches 14 bases. Germline-derived CDR1 and CDR2 are SGHRS and YFSETQ. The CDR3 runs 17 residues. V shed 4 bases, J shed 4 bases, and the junction held 7 bases outside the gene matches. CDR3 in amino acids: CASSPGLAGAAYNEQFF. CDR3 coding DNA: TGCGCCAGCAGCCCGGGACTAGCGGGGGCCGCGTACAATGAGCAGTTCTTC.

The chain uses TRBV6-5 and TRBJ2-7, with a possible D match to TRBD1 (5 bases). Germline assignment: CDR1 MNHEY and CDR2 SVGAGI. Trimming shortened V by 0 bases and J by 0 bases, and 9 bases separated the two germline ends. The CDR3 contains 15 residues. CDR3 in amino acids: CASSYSGLGSYEQYF. The DNA for the CDR3 is TGTGCCAGCAGTTACTCGGGGCTAGGCTCCTACGAGCAGTACTTC.

This clonotype was recorded many times. The J gene is TRBJ1-5, the V gene TRBV12-3 or TRBV12-4; 12 bases are shared with TRBD1. This CDR3 contains 17 residues. V was pared by 3 bases and J by 6 bases, with 9 bases of the junction left unmatched. For the CDR3, the DNA is TGTGCCAGCAGTTTTTCCCCCGGGACAGGGGGCGGTCAGCCCCAGCATTTT. Encoded protein: CASSFSPGTGGGQPQHF.

This clonotype was counted ten times or more. V gene TRBV5-1 combines with J gene TRBJ2-5; 8 bases map to TRBD2. The CDR3 totals 16 residues. CDR1 is SGHRS and CDR2 is YFSETQ in the germline V gene. V lost 4 bases and J lost 1; bases outside the gene matches: 9. DNA of the CDR3: TGCGCCAGCAGCCCGGTCGGGGGGGCGCCCCAAGAGACCCAGTACTTC. Amino acids: CASSPVGGAPQETQYF.

This clonotype showed up many times. V gene TRBV5-5 combines with J gene TRBJ1-4; D unresolved. Per the germline V gene, CDR1 is SGHKS and CDR2 is YYEKEE (reference sequence). Between the trimmed V and J ends, which lost 0 bases and 7 bases, there was a span of 10 bases. There are 14 residues in the CDR3. The CDR3 loop is CASSLEGLGEKLFF. CDR3 sequence (DNA): TGTGCCAGCAGCTTGGAGGGTTTAGGTGAAAAACTGTTTTTT.

The CDR3 DNA is TGCAGCGTTGAAGATGTCGAGCAGTTCTTC. Translated, it gives CSVEDVEQFF. The chain uses TRBV29-1 and TRBJ2-1; D gene unclear. Trimming took off 0 bases at V and 10 bases at J, with 4 bases between the two ends. This CDR3 spans 10 amino acids. Germline-derived CDR1 and CDR2 are SQVTM and ANQGSEA.

This clonotype was observed a few times. The chain links TRBV6-1 to TRBJ2-7; D ambiguous. V lost 2 bases and J lost 2, with 10 bases in between. This CDR3 has 14 residues. Per the germline V gene, CDR1 is MNHNS and CDR2 is SASEGT. In DNA form, the CDR3 reads TGTGCCAGCAGTGAAACGGGTGGGGCCTACGAGCAGTACTTC. This encodes CASSETGGAYEQYF.

The sample holds many counts of this clonotype. The gene calls are TRBV28 and TRBJ1-1; a weak D match, TRBD1 (6 bases). With 4 bases removed from V and 3 bases from J, the gap between germline ends came to 15 bases. This CDR3 has 15 amino acids. The V gene's germline CDR1 is MDHEN and CDR2 SYDVKM. As DNA, the CDR3 is TGTGCCAGCAGTTGGGTGGGTCAGGGGTACACTGAAGCTTTCTTT. Translating gives CASSWVGQGYTEAFF.

This clonotype occurred many times. V and J are TRBV20-1 and TRBJ2-1; unclear D gene. The CDR3 is 12 amino acids. Germline loops: CDR1 DFQATT, CDR2 SNEGSKA (reference sequence). Here the CDR3 DNA reads TGCAGCTCCTCTTTGGTTTACAATGAGCAGTTCTTC. Translating it yields CSSSLVYNEQFF.

This clonotype showed up many times. The rearrangement links TRBV5-1 to TRBJ2-7; D call uncertain. Trimming took off 0 bases at V and 0 bases at J, with 7 bases between the two ends. The CDR3 has 14 residues. Germline CDR1 SGHRS, CDR2 YFSETQ. The CDR3 loop reads CASSLELSSYEQYF. The CDR3 bases are TGCGCCAGCAGCTTGGAGCTTAGCTCCTACGAGCAGTACTTC.

This clonotype was counted a few times. V gene TRBV6-6 combines with J gene TRBJ2-6; 9 positions agree with TRBD1. Trimming cost V 6 bases and J 0 bases; bases outside gene matches: 9. The CDR3 totals 18 residues. Germline V gene sequence: CDR1 MNHNY, CDR2 SVGAGI (reference sequence). The CDR3 loop is CASRRPGQGISGANVLTF. The CDR3 region has the DNA TGTGCCAGCAGGCGACCGGGACAGGGCATCTCTGGGGCCAACGTCCTGACTTTC.